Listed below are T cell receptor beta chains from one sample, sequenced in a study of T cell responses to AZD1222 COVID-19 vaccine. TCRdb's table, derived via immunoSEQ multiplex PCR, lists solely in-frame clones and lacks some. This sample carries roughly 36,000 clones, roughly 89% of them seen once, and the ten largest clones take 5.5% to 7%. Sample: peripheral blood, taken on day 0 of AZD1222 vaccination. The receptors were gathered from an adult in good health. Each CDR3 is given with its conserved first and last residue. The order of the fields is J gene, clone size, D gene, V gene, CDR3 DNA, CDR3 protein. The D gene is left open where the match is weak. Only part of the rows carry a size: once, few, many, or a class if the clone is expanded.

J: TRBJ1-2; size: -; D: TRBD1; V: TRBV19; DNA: TGTGCCAGTACTACCGACAGGGGAGTGGACTATGGCTACACCTTC; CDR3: CASTTDRGVDYGYTF
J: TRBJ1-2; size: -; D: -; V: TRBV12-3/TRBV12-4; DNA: TGTGCCAGCAGTTTAAGGGGCACCTATGGCTACACCTTC; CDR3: CASSLRGTYGYTF
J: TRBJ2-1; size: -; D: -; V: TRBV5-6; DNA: TGTGCCAGCAGCCCCAGGGGAAGTGTTTCCTACAATGAGCAGTTCTTC; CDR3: CASSPRGSVSYNEQFF
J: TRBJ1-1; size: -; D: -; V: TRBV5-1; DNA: TGCGCCAGCAGCTCAACAGGGACTGGAGGCACTGAAGCTTTCTTT; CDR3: CASSSTGTGGTEAFF
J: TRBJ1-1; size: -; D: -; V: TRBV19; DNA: TGTGCCAGTAGTACGCGCGCTTTGGGGGAGAACACTGAAGCTTTCTTT; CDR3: CASSTRALGENTEAFF
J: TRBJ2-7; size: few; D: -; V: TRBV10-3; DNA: TGTGCCATCAGTGAGGGGACCTACGAGCAGTACTTC; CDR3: CAISEGTYEQYF
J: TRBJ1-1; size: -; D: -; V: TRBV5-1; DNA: TGCGCCAGCAGCTTGGGGGGGCAAGCTTTCTTT; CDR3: CASSLGGQAFF
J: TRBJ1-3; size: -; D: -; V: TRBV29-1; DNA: TGCAGCGTTGAGGCTGGAAACACCATATATTTT; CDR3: CSVEAGNTIYF
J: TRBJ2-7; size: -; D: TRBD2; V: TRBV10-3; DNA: TGTGCCACCCGGGGGGAGGCGAGTAGCTCCTACGAGCAGTACTTC; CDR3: CATRGEASSSYEQYF
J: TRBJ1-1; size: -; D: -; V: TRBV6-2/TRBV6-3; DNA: TGTGCCAGCAGCCGGGACTGGAACACTGAAGCTTTCTTT; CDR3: CASSRDWNTEAFF
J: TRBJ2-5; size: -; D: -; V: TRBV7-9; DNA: TGTGCCAGCAGCTTCCCCGGGGAGACCCAGTACTTC; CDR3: CASSFPGETQYF
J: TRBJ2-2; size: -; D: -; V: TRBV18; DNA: TGTGCCAGCTCAGGCCCCCCGAACACCGGGGAGCTGTTTTTT; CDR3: CASSGPPNTGELFF
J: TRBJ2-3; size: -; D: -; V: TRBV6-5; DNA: TGTGCCAGCAGTTACTCGCATTTAAGCACAGATACGCAGTATTTT; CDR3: CASSYSHLSTDTQYF
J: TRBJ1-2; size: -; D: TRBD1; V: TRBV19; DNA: TGTGCCAGTAGTATTTCCTTAACCGGGACAGGCAAGAAGGGCTACACCTTC; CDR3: CASSISLTGTGKKGYTF
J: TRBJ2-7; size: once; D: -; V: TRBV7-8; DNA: TGTGCCAGCCGACCACCGCTGAGGGACCCATTCCATGTGCAGTACTTC; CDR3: CASRPPLRDPFHVQYF
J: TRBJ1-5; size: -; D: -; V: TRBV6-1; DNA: TGTGCCAGCAGTGAATCGGGATATAGCAATCAGCCCCAGCATTTT; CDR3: CASSESGYSNQPQHF
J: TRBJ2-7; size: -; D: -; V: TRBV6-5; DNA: TGTGCCAGCAGTCGGGGGGCAGGGTACGAGCAGTACTTC; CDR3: CASSRGAGYEQYF
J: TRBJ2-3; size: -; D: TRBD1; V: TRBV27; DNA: TGTGCCAGCGACAGGGTATACACAGATACGCAGTATTTT; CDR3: CASDRVYTDTQYF
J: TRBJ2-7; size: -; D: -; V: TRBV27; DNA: TGTGCCAGCAGTTTATCTAGCACCTACGAGCAGTACTTC; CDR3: CASSLSSTYEQYF
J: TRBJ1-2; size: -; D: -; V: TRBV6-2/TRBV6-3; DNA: TGTGCCAGCAGCCACCCCGGACATGTAGTTGGCTACACCTTC; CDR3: CASSHPGHVVGYTF
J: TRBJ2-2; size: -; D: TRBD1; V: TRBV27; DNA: TGTGCCAGCAGTCGGACAGGGGACACCGGGGAGCTGTTTTTT; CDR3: CASSRTGDTGELFF
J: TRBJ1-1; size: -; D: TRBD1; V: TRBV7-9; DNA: TGTGCCAGCACCGCCGGACAGGTTAGGGGAGCTTTCTTT; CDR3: CASTAGQVRGAFF
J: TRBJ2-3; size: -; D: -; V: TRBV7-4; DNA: TGTGCCAGCAGCTCATCTAGGTCGCTGAACCTAACAGATACGCAGTATTTT; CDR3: CASSSSRSLNLTDTQYF
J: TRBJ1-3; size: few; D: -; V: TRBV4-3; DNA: TGCGCCAGCAGCCAAGATTGGGAAGGTGGAAACACCATATATTTT; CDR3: CASSQDWEGGNTIYF
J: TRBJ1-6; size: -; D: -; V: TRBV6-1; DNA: TGTGCCAGCAGTGAAGGGGGCGATAATTCACCCCTCCACTTT; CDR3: CASSEGGDNSPLHF
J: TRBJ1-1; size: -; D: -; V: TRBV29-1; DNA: TGCAGCGCCTACCAGGGGAACACTGAAGCTTTCTTT; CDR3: CSAYQGNTEAFF
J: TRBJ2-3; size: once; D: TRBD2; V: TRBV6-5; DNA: TGTGCCAGCAGCCTAGCGGGAGGTTCCAGCGATACGCAGTATTTT; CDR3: CASSLAGGSSDTQYF
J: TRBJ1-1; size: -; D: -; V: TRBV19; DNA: TGTGCCAGTAGTATGAGGGTCACTGAAGCTTTCTTT; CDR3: CASSMRVTEAFF
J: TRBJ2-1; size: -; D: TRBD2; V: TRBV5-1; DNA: TGCGCCAGTAGGACTAGCGGGGATAGCTCCTACAATGAGCAGTTCTTC; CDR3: CASRTSGDSSYNEQFF
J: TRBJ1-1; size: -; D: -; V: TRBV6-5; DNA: TGTGCCAGCAGTTACTCCGGCCTCCCGGACACTGAAGCTTTCTTT; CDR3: CASSYSGLPDTEAFF
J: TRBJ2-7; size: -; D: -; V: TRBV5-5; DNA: TGTGCCAGCAGCCCCGGACTGGGACTTATTTCCTACGAGCAGTACTTC; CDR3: CASSPGLGLISYEQYF
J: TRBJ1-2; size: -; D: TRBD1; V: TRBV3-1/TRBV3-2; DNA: TGTGCCAGCAGCCAAAGCCCGGGACAGGGGGTAGGTTCCTATGGCTACACCTTC; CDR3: CASSQSPGQGVGSYGYTF
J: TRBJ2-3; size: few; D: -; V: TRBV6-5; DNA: TGTGCCAGCAGTTCCGGGACCGGAGACACAGATACGCAGTATTTT; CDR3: CASSSGTGDTDTQYF
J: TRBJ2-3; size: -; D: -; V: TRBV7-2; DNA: TGTGCCAGCAGCTTAGCCGGGACCACAGATACGCAGTATTTT; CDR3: CASSLAGTTDTQYF
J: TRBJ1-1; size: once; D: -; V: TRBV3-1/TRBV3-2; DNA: TGTGCCAGCAGCAAAAATATGAACACTGAAGCTTTCTTT; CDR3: CASSKNMNTEAFF
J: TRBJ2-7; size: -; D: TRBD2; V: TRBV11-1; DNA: TGTGCCAGCAGTTGGGAGGGGATCGACGAGCAGTACTTC; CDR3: CASSWEGIDEQYF
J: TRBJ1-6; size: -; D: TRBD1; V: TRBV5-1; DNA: TGCGCCAGCAGCCTGGGACAGGGGGATTCACCCCTCCACTTT; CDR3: CASSLGQGDSPLHF
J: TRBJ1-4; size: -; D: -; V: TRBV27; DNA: TGTGCCAGCAGTTCAGGGACTCCAGGATATGAAAAACTGTTTTTT; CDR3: CASSSGTPGYEKLFF
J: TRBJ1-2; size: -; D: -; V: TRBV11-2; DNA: TGTGCCAGCAGCTTCCCCGAGGCCTATGGCTACACCTTC; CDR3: CASSFPEAYGYTF